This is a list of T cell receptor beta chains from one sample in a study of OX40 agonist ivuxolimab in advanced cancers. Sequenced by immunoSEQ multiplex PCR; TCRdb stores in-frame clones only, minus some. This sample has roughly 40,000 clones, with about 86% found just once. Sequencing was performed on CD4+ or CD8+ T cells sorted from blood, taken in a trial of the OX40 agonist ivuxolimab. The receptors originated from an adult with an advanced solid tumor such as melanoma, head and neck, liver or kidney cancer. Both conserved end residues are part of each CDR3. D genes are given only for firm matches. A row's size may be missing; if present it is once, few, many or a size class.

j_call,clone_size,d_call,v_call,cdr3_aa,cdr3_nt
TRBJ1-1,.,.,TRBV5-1,CASTYRAPGGTEAFF,TGCGCCAGCACCTACCGAGCCCCGGGAGGGACTGAAGCTTTCTTT
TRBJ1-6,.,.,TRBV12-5,CASGLGTGAGSNSPLHF,TGTGCTAGTGGCCTGGGGACCGGGGCAGGTTCTAATTCACCCCTCCACTTT
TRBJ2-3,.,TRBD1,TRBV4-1,CASSQSTGSRTDTQYF,TGCGCCAGCAGCCAATCGACAGGGTCCAGAACAGATACGCAGTATTTT
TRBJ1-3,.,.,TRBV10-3,CAISKPYVGVSSGNTIYF,TGTGCCATCAGTAAGCCTTACGTGGGGGTAAGCTCTGGAAACACCATATATTTT
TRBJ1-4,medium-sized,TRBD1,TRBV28,CASSGQGGPNEKLFF,TGTGCCAGCAGTGGACAGGGGGGACCTAATGAAAAACTGTTTTTT
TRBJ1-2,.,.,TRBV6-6,CASSYFDAGDGYTF,TGTGCCAGCAGTTACTTTGACGCAGGGGACGGCTACACCTTC
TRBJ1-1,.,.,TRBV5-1,CASSLGTLNTEVFF,TGCGCCAGCAGCCTCGGGACATTGAACACTGAAGTTTTCTTT
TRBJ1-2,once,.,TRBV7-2,CASSPGQTNYGYTF,TGTGCCAGCAGCCCAGGACAGACTAACTATGGCTACACCTTC
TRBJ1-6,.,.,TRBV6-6,CASSLGAFGGPLHF,TGTGCCAGCAGTCTGGGGGCCTTCGGGGGACCCCTCCACTTT
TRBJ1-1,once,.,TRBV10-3,CAISESPNTEAFF,TGTGCCATCAGTGAGTCCCCGAACACTGAAGCTTTCTTT
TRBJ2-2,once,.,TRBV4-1,CASSHRAEGAGELFF,TGCGCCAGCAGCCACCGGGCCGAGGGAGCCGGGGAGCTGTTTTTT
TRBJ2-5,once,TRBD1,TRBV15,CATSREVGQGEVQYF,TGTGCCACCAGCAGAGAAGTCGGACAGGGGGAGGTCCAGTACTTC
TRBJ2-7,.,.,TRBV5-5,CASSPTPSGEQYF,TGTGCCAGCAGCCCGACCCCTTCTGGGGAGCAGTACTTC
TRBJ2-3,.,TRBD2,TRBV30,CAWTSGGSTDTQYF,TGTGCCTGGACTAGCGGGGGGTCTACAGATACGCAGTATTTT
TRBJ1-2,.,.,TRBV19,CASSIFTDRVYGYTF,TGTGCCAGTAGTATATTTACCGACCGGGTCTATGGCTACACCTTC
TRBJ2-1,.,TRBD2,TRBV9,CASSPPSSGGRAFF,TGTGCCAGCAGCCCCCCCTCGAGCGGGGGGCGTGCGTTCTTC
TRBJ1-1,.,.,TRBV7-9,CASSLRENTEAFF,TGTGCCAGCAGCTTACGGGAGAACACTGAAGCTTTCTTT
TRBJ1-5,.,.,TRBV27,CASSLQVGNQPQHF,TGTGCCAGCAGTTTACAGGTGGGCAATCAGCCCCAGCATTTT
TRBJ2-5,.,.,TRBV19,CASSRYSGETQYF,TGTGCCAGTAGCAGATACAGTGGAGAGACCCAGTACTTC
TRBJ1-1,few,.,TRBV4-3,CASSYGPGNTEAFF,TGCGCCAGCAGCTATGGACCCGGGAACACTGAAGCTTTCTTT
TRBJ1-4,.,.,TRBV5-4,CASSLWGNEKLFF,TGTGCCAGCAGCTTGTGGGGGAATGAAAAACTGTTTTTT
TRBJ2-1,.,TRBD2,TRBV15,CATSSSGTSGGDEQFF,TGTGCCACCAGCAGCTCCGGGACTAGCGGGGGGGATGAGCAGTTCTTC
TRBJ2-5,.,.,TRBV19,CASSTGHLETQYF,TGTGCCAGTAGTACGGGACACCTAGAGACCCAGTACTTC
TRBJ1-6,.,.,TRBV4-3,CASSQDLGNYNSPLHF,TGCGCCAGCAGCCAAGATCTAGGCAACTATAATTCACCCCTCCACTTT
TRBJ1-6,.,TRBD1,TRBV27,CASKKGASPLHF,TGTGCCAGCAAAAAGGGGGCCTCACCCCTCCACTTT
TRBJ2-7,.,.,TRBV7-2,CASSSLYEQYF,TGTGCCAGCAGCTCCCTCTACGAGCAGTACTTC
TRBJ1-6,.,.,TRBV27,CASSLGESGSPLHF,TGTGCCAGCAGTTTAGGGGAATCAGGATCACCCCTCCACTTT
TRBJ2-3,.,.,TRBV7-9,CASSAQGVTLDTQYF,TGTGCCAGCAGCGCACAGGGTGTTACACTAGATACGCAGTATTTT
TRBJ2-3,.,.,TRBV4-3,CASSQGTTQYF,TGCGCCAGCAGCCAAGGCACTACGCAGTATTTT
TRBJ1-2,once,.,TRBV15,CATSDEEGFYGYTF,TGTGCCACCAGTGACGAGGAGGGGTTCTATGGCTACACCTTC
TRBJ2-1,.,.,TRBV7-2,CASSPHNEQFF,TGTGCCAGCAGCCCGCACAATGAGCAGTTCTTC
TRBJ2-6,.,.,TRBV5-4,CASSLVAFSGANVLTF,TGTGCCAGCAGCTTGGTGGCATTCTCTGGGGCCAACGTCCTGACTTTC
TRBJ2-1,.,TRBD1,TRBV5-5,CASRLITGGGYNEQFF,TGTGCCAGCAGACTGATAACAGGGGGTGGTTACAATGAGCAGTTCTTC
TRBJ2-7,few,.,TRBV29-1,CSVSLGDEQYF,TGCAGCGTCAGCCTCGGAGACGAGCAGTACTTC
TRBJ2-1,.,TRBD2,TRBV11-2,CASSLDLVETSGGQGNEQFF,TGTGCCAGCAGCTTAGATCTAGTGGAAACTAGCGGGGGCCAAGGTAATGAGCAGTTCTTC
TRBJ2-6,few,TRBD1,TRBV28,CASSPWDSSGANVLTF,TGTGCCAGCAGCCCATGGGACAGCTCTGGGGCCAACGTCCTGACTTTC
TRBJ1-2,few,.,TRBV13,CASSLVFRGGKFGYGYTF,TGTGCCAGCAGCTTAGTCTTTAGGGGGGGTAAATTTGGCTATGGCTACACCTTC
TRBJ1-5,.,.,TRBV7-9,CASSDFLGTPNQPQHF,TGTGCCAGCAGCGACTTCCTCGGGACGCCTAATCAGCCCCAGCATTTT
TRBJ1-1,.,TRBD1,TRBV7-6,CASSFGGTEMWDTEAFF,TGTGCCAGCAGCTTCGGGGGGACAGAGATGTGGGACACTGAAGCTTTCTTT
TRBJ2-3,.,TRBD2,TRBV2,CASGTSGGVSTDTQYF,TGTGCCAGCGGGACTAGCGGGGGGGTTAGCACAGATACGCAGTATTTT
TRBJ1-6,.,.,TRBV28,CASSLRDNYNSPLHF,TGTGCCAGCAGTTTAAGGGACAACTATAATTCACCCCTCCACTTT
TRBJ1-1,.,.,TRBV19,CASSIIGDYTEAFF,TGTGCCAGTAGTATCATTGGGGACTACACTGAAGCTTTCTTT
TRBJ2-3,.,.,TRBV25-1,CASSVGGADTQYF,TGTGCCAGCAGTGTGGGCGGGGCGGATACGCAGTATTTT
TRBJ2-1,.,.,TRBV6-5,CASSYSMGNEQFF,TGTGCCAGCAGTTACTCGATGGGGAATGAGCAGTTCTTC
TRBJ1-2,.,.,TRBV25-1,CASTRRGGYGYTF,TGTGCCAGCACCCGGAGAGGGGGTTATGGCTACACCTTC
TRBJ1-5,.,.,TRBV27,CASRFRSEVPGLSNQPQHF,TGTGCCAGCAGATTTAGGAGTGAAGTACCGGGCCTTAGCAATCAGCCCCAGCATTTT
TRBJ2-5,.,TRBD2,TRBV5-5,CASSPRSGETAQYF,TGTGCCAGCAGCCCCAGGAGCGGGGAAACGGCCCAGTACTTC
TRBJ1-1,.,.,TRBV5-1,CASSLAKSGESAEAFF,TGCGCCAGCAGCTTGGCAAAATCCGGAGAGAGCGCTGAAGCTTTCTTT
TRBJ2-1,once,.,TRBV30,CAWNILAEQFF,TGTGCCTGGAATATTTTGGCTGAGCAGTTCTTC
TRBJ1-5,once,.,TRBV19,CASSDVFDRPYSNQPQHF,TGTGCCAGTAGCGATGTTTTTGACAGGCCGTATAGCAATCAGCCCCAGCATTTT
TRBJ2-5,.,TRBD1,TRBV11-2,CASSDRNRDSQETQYF,TGTGCCAGCAGCGACCGGAACCGGGACAGCCAAGAGACCCAGTACTTC
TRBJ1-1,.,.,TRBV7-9,CAQGVSTEAFF,TGTGCTCAAGGGGTCTCCACTGAAGCTTTCTTT
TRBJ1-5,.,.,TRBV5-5,CASSSDGNSNQPQHF,TGTGCCAGCAGCTCGGACGGGAATAGCAATCAGCCCCAGCATTTT
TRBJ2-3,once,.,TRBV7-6,CASSLDRSTDTQYF,TGTGCCAGCAGCTTAGACAGGAGTACAGATACGCAGTATTTT
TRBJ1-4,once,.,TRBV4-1,CASSQDPVELFF,TGCGCCAGCAGCCAAGATCCTGTGGAACTGTTTTTT
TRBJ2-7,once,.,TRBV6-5,CASSESLTLYEQYF,TGTGCCAGCAGCGAGAGTTTAACTCTCTACGAGCAGTACTTC
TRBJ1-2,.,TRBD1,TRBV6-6,CASTQGTGGDGYTF,TGTGCCAGCACCCAGGGTACAGGGGGCGATGGCTACACCTTC
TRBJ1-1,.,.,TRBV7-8,CASSLDRVNTEAFF,TGTGCCAGCAGCTTAGACAGGGTGAACACTGAAGCTTTCTTT
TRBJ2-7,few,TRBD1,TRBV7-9,CASSLAGTGSYEQYF,TGTGCCAGCAGCTTAGCCGGGACAGGGAGTTACGAGCAGTACTTC
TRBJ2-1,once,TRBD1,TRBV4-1,CASSQDPDRVYNEQFF,TGCGCCAGCAGCCAAGATCCGGACAGGGTCTACAATGAGCAGTTCTTC